These 30 T cell receptor beta chains share one sample of origin, sequenced in a study of T cells in Graves' hyperthyroidism and ophthalmopathy. RNA transcripts provided the source from which TCR beta CDR3 regions were amplified. An initial round of RT-PCR targeting the TCR CDR3 relied on the HTBI primer set. TCRdb re-derived calls from the multiplex PCR reads in MiXCR, one entry per CDR3 protein. Of 500,000 to 650,000 distinct CDR3 sequences in the sample, 46% were seen once. Specimen: peripheral blood or thyroid tissue (not recorded which). The receptor source for this set is an adult woman with Graves' disease, either hyperthyroidism or ophthalmopathy (not recorded which).

V is TRBV29-1 and J is TRBJ2-7; 9 bases are shared with TRBD2. Germline CDR1 reads SQVTM; CDR2 reads ANQGSEA. V lost 0 bases and J lost 4; bases outside the gene matches: 7. The CDR3 is made up of 15 amino acids. The CDR3 bases are TGCAGCGTTGAAGATGGGGCGGGGGGGAAATACGAGCAGTACTTC. Translated, it gives CSVEDGAGGKYEQYF.

This clonotype has just a few counts. This rearrangement joins TRBV28 to TRBJ1-5; 9 bases align to TRBD1. Germline lookup yields CDR1 MDHEN and CDR2 SYDVKM. The CDR3 contains 15 residues. Trimming at V came to 2 bases and at J to 4 bases, leaving 3 bases not matched to a gene. CDR3 in amino acids: CASSLPGQGNQPQHF. For the CDR3, the DNA is TGTGCCAGCAGTTTACCCGGACAGGGGAATCAGCCCCAGCATTTT.

This clonotype was counted between two and nine times. J is TRBJ1-5 and V is TRBV12-3 or TRBV12-4; TRBD1 agrees at 9 bases. V dropped 4 bases and J dropped 7; count of bases not matched to a gene: 5. The CDR3 spans 14 residues. Here the CDR3 DNA reads TGTGCCAGCAGTTCCACAGGGGGCGGGCAGCCCCAGCATTTT. Amino acids: CASSSTGGGQPQHF.

The gene calls are TRBV15 and TRBJ1-1; D is unclear. This CDR3 comprises 15 residues. Germline-derived CDR1 and CDR2 are LNHNV and YYDKDF (reference sequence). The V gene lost 0 bases and the J gene lost 0 bases, with 8 bases spanning the gap. CDR3 coding DNA: TGTGCCACCAGCAGAGAGTCGGGCATGAACACTGAAGCTTTCTTT. Translated: CATSRESGMNTEAFF.

This clonotype was counted many times. The chain carries TRBV28 and TRBJ2-7; 10 bases agree with TRBD1. V lost 7 bases and J lost 4; bases outside the gene matches: 10. The CDR3 is made up of 15 amino acids. Germline V gene data show CDR1 as MDHEN and CDR2 as SYDVKM. CDR3 protein: CASTERRTGGYEQYF. The DNA for the CDR3 is TGTGCCAGCACCGAGCGAAGGACAGGGGGTTACGAGCAGTACTTC. Drawing the rest from reference TRBV28 and TRBJ2-7, the complete variable domain is DVKVTQSSRYLVKRTGEKVFLECVQDMDHENMFWYRQDPGLGLRLIYFSYDVKMKEKGDIPEGYSVSREKKERFSLILESASTNQTSMYLCASTERRTGGYEQYFGPGTRLTVT.

This clonotype has a count of ten or more. This chain's CDR3 is CASSLQNQETQYF. The CDR3 DNA sequence: TGTGCCAGCTCACTACAGAACCAAGAGACCCAGTACTTC. The chain carries TRBV11-2 and TRBJ2-5, with D hard to call. The length of the CDR3 is 13 residues. Germline V gives CDR1 SGHAT, CDR2 FQNNGV. V was shortened by 8 bases and J by 0 bases, with 10 bases between the two germline ends.

The chain employs TRBV2 and TRBJ1-5; D may be TRBD1 (5 bases). From germline, CDR1 is SNHLY and CDR2 FYNNEI. V lost 5 bases and J lost 7, with 15 bases in between. The CDR3 runs 14 residues. CDR3 in amino acids: CASSLYPRGQPQHF. CDR3 DNA sequence: TGTGCCAGCAGTTTATACCCCCGGGGGCAGCCCCAGCATTTT.

At least ten counts were recorded for this clonotype. The chain joins TRBV20-1 to TRBJ2-5; D gene ambiguous. V was trimmed by 5 bases and J by 3 bases, leaving 7 bases between them. The germline CDR1 and CDR2 sequences are DFQATT and SNEGSKA (reference sequence). This CDR3 spans 11 amino acids. The CDR3 DNA is TGCAGTGCTCATGGGGAAGAGACCCAGTACTTC. It specifies CSAHGEETQYF.

This chain joins TRBV7-8 and TRBJ2-5; 9 nucleotides agree with TRBD2. Per germline, CDR1 SGHVS and CDR2 FQNEAQ. CDR3 length equals 16 residues. Germline trimming cut 0 bases from V and 5 bases from J; bases unmatched to any gene: 7. In DNA, the CDR3 is TGTGCCAGCAGCTTAGCACTAGCGGGCACCGGGGAGACCCAGTACTTC. This encodes CASSLALAGTGETQYF.

The rearrangement uses TRBV29-1 and TRBJ2-5; D might be TRBD2 (5 bases). Deletions cut 3 bases from V and 5 bases from J, with 10 bases between. Germline V lookup: CDR1 SQVTM, CDR2 ANQGSEA. There are 12 residues in the CDR3. The CDR3 nucleotides read TGCAGCGTTGATCTAGCAATGGAGACCCAGTACTTC. Translation gives CSVDLAMETQYF.

This sequence joins TRBV5-1 and TRBJ2-7; 9 bases are shared with TRBD1. Looked up from germline, CDR1 is SGHRS and CDR2 is YFSETQ. Unmatched junction bases numbered 8, after V lost 3 bases and J lost 4 bases. This CDR3 comprises 15 residues. The CDR3 reads CASSSTGQGLYEQYF. DNA for the CDR3: TGCGCCAGCAGCTCTACGGGACAGGGACTATACGAGCAGTACTTC.

V usage is TRBV7-9 and J usage is TRBJ2-7; D remains unclear. The CDR3 has 14 amino acids. Trimming pared 0 bases from V and 3 bases from J, leaving 9 bases between. The V gene's germline CDR1 is SEHNR and CDR2 FQNEAQ (reference sequence). For the CDR3, the DNA is TGTGCCAGCAGCTTAGCCGAACGGAACTACGAGCAGTACTTC. This translates into CASSLAERNYEQYF.

This chain links TRBV27 with TRBJ2-7; 12 bases line up with TRBD2. The germline gives CDR1 MNHEY, CDR2 SMNVEV (reference sequence). With V trimmed by 5 bases and J by 6 bases, 5 bases remained unmatched. The CDR3 totals 14 residues. CDR3 nucleotides: TGTGCCAGCAGTCCGACTAGCGGGAGCGGCGAGCAGTACTTC. Protein sequence: CASSPTSGSGEQYF.

The V and J genes are TRBV11-2 and TRBJ2-7; 9 bases fit TRBD2. The ends lost 1 base at V and 5 bases at J; junction bases unmatched: 6. Germline assignment: CDR1 SGHAT and CDR2 FQNNGV. The length of the CDR3 is 15 residues. DNA of the CDR3: TGTGCCAGCAGCTTAGTATCCGGGACTAGCCACGAGCAGTACTTC. This gives the protein CASSLVSGTSHEQYF.

This clonotype has ten or more counts. The chain combines TRBV29-1 with TRBJ2-7, with D possibly TRBD2 on 5 matching bases. Germline V gene lookup returns CDR1 SQVTM and CDR2 ANQGSEA. The CDR3 runs 11 residues. V lost 8 bases, J lost 1 base, and 9 bases lay in between. The CDR3 region has the DNA TGCAGCCCTAGCCTATCCTACGAGCAGTACTTC. It translates to CSPSLSYEQYF.

This clonotype was recorded at least ten times. The V and J genes are TRBV10-3 and TRBJ2-7; D uncertain. This CDR3 is 12 amino acids long. Germline V lookup: CDR1 ENHRY, CDR2 SYGVKD. Trimming pared 0 bases from V and 3 bases from J, leaving 3 bases between. The CDR3 protein is CAISESNYEQYF. The CDR3 DNA reads TGTGCCATCAGTGAGTCCAACTACGAGCAGTACTTC.

V and J are TRBV29-1 and TRBJ1-4; D is undetermined. V shed 3 bases and J shed 2 bases, with 10 bases lying between them. Germline V lookup: CDR1 SQVTM, CDR2 ANQGSEA. The CDR3 runs to 14 residues. CDR3 coding DNA: TGCAGCGTTGAGGGCGGGAGGACTAATGAAAAACTGTTTTTT. This translates into CSVEGGRTNEKLFF.

Of note for this clonotype: The DNA is left out, because the CDR3 cannot be placed on it with certainty; the CDR3 is given as TCRdb lists it. The CDR3: CISVPGRVAEAFF. The chain has TRBV7-5 and TRBJ1-1. TRBV7-5 constitutes a pseudogene. Including both end residues, the CDR3 is 13 amino acids long.

The genes are TRBV11-3 and TRBJ2-7; 8 bases map to TRBD2. V dropped 1 base and J dropped 5; count of bases not matched to a gene: 10. This CDR3 has 16 amino acids. Germline CDR1 and CDR2: SGHNT and YENEEA. The CDR3 nucleotides read TGTGCCAGCAGCTTAGGTATAGCGGGAATTCTCGACGAGCAGTACTTC. This translates into CASSLGIAGILDEQYF.

As to this clonotype: Being one base from a much bigger clone, this may be a read error. The rearrangement links TRBV20-1 to TRBJ2-7; D may be TRBD2 (6 bases). The CDR3 has 12 amino acids. Germline V gene lookup returns CDR1 DFQATT and CDR2 SNEGSKA (reference sequence). The CDR3 here is CSVPGDTYEQHF. The CDR3 bases are TGCAGTGTACCGGGAGACACCTACGAGCAGCACTTC.

This clonotype occurred many times. The chain carries TRBV2 and TRBJ2-7; no clear D. The germline V gene has CDR1 SNHLY and CDR2 FYNNEI. Trimming stripped 10 bases from V and 2 bases from J, with 12 bases between. The CDR3 length is 12 residues. The chain's CDR3 is CATGRSTYEQYF. CDR3 sequence (DNA): TGTGCCACTGGCAGGTCGACCTACGAGCAGTACTTC.

This clonotype turned up a few times. V gene TRBV7-2 combines with J gene TRBJ1-1; TRBD1 might be the D (5 bases). CDR3 size: 13 residues. Trimming shortened V by 5 bases and J by 8 bases, and 15 bases separated the two germline ends. Germline assignment: CDR1 SGHTA and CDR2 FQGNSA. CDR3 in amino acids: CASSLHRRAEAFF. The CDR3 region has the DNA TGTGCCAGCAGCCTACACAGGAGGGCCGAAGCTTTCTTT.

This clonotype was found once. The chain carries TRBV13 and TRBJ1-1; 8 bases fit TRBD1. The junction had 4 bases not matched to a gene; V was cut back by 8 bases and J by 2 bases. The germline CDR1 and CDR2 sequences are PRHDT and FYEKMQ (reference sequence). There are 13 residues in the CDR3. The CDR3: CASADRGNTEAFF. In DNA, the CDR3 is TGTGCCAGCGCAGACAGGGGCAACACTGAAGCTTTCTTT.

The chain joins TRBV28 to TRBJ1-5, with D unresolved. The ends were cut back, 6 bases at V and 5 bases at J, with 17 bases in the middle. Per the germline V gene, CDR1 is MDHEN and CDR2 is SYDVKM. This CDR3 contains 15 residues. The CDR3: CASRGGLVTDQPQHF. The CDR3 coding sequence is TGTGCCAGCAGAGGCGGCTTGGTGACCGATCAGCCCCAGCATTTT.

This clonotype was picked up one time. This chain uses TRBV7-9 with TRBJ2-6; perhaps TRBD1 as D (7 bases). Germline V CDR1 and CDR2: SEHNR, FQNEAQ (reference sequence). The CDR3 loop spans 18 amino acids. Trimming removed 3 bases at V and 0 bases at J, with 15 bases between. CDR3 DNA: TGTGCCAGCAGCTTTGGCGGGACAGAGTTCTCTGGGGCCAACGTCCTGACTTTC. It translates to CASSFGGTEFSGANVLTF.

Points on this clonotype: A much larger clone sits a single nucleotide away, making a read error possible. The chain has TRBV20-1 and TRBJ1-5, with 11 bases that match TRBD1. Germline V gives CDR1 DFQATT, CDR2 SNEGSKA (reference sequence). The CDR3 totals 19 residues. In nucleotides, the CDR3 is TGCAGTGCTAGAGATCCCCGGACAGGGGGCGGACATCGCAATCAGCCCCGGCATTTT. Its protein product is CSARDPRTGGGHRNQPRHF.

There are many counts of this clonotype. The rearrangement links TRBV19 to TRBJ2-5, with TRBD1 matching 7 bases. The CDR3 totals 14 residues. The trim removed 5 bases at V and 2 bases at J, leaving 5 bases unmatched. The germline V gene has CDR1 LNHDA and CDR2 SQIVND (reference sequence). The CDR3 region has the DNA TGTGCCAGTAGTGCCACAGGGGTTCAAGAGACCCAGTACTTC. It specifies CASSATGVQETQYF.

This clonotype came up a few times. This chain uses TRBV7-8 with TRBJ1-5, with D unresolved. From germline, CDR1 is SGHVS and CDR2 FQNEAQ. The CDR3 extends over 16 amino acids. V dropped 0 bases and J dropped 3 bases, with 12 bases sitting between them. The CDR3 protein is CASSLANRRDNQPQHF. Here the CDR3 DNA reads TGTGCCAGCAGCTTAGCGAACAGACGGGACAATCAGCCCCAGCATTTT. Full variable domain (rest looked up from reference TRBV7-8 and TRBJ1-5): GAGVSQSPRYKVAKRGQDVALRCDPISGHVSLFWYQQALGQGPEFLTYFQNEAQLDKSGLPSDRFFAERPEGSVSTLKIQRTQQEDSAVYLCASSLANRRDNQPQHFGDGTRLSIL.

V and J are TRBV27 and TRBJ2-2, with D perhaps matching TRBD2 (5 bases). Deletions cut 8 bases from V and 6 bases from J, with 16 bases between. The CDR3 consists of 14 residues. Germline V gene sequence: CDR1 MNHEY, CDR2 SMNVEV (reference sequence). CDR3 in amino acids: CASGTRLAAGELFF. In nucleotides, the CDR3 is TGTGCCAGCGGAACCCGGCTAGCCGCCGGGGAGCTGTTTTTT.

This clonotype appeared many times. V is TRBV12-3 or TRBV12-4 and J is TRBJ1-1, with 7 bases fitting TRBD1. The CDR3 loop spans 13 amino acids. V was clipped by 3 bases and J by 11 bases; unmatched bases: 9. CDR3: CASSFSTGLVAFF. CDR3 nucleotide sequence: TGTGCCAGCAGTTTCTCGACAGGGTTAGTCGCTTTCTTT.